A selection of T cell receptor beta chains follows, all from one sample in a study of PD-L1 blockade in urothelial cancer. The assay was immunoSEQ multiplex PCR, and TCRdb's table has in-frame clones only and misses some. The top ten hold roughly 25% of the sample, which has about 45,000 clones, roughly 90% seen once. The source material was PBMCs, sampled around atezolizumab (anti-PD-L1) treatment. These receptors were collected from a donor aged 40 or over with urothelial cancer. Both conserved end residues are part of each CDR3. Fields, in order: J gene, V gene, clone size, D gene, CDR3 protein, CDR3 DNA. The D gene is left open where the match is weak. Only some rows state a clone size, as once, few, many or a class for expanded clones.

J gene: TRBJ1-2
V gene: TRBV5-1
clone size: few
D gene: -
CDR3 protein: CASKGQGGGYTF
CDR3 DNA: TGCGCCAGCAAGGGGCAGGGTGGGGGCTACACCTTC

J gene: TRBJ2-3
V gene: TRBV7-3
clone size: once
D gene: -
CDR3 protein: CASSLSRGTDTQYF
CDR3 DNA: TGTGCCAGCAGCTTAAGTCGGGGCACAGATACGCAGTATTTT

J gene: TRBJ1-2
V gene: TRBV11-2
clone size: -
D gene: -
CDR3 protein: CASSLWGGRGNYGYTF
CDR3 DNA: TGTGCCAGCAGCTTATGGGGCGGCAGGGGTAACTATGGCTACACCTTC

J gene: TRBJ1-2
V gene: TRBV2
clone size: once
D gene: -
CDR3 protein: CASRETGPLYGYTF
CDR3 DNA: TGTGCCAGCAGGGAAACAGGGCCCCTTTATGGCTACACCTTC

J gene: TRBJ2-1
V gene: TRBV7-3
clone size: -
D gene: -
CDR3 protein: CASSPYRSSYNEQFF
CDR3 DNA: TGTGCCAGCAGCCCGTACAGGAGCTCCTACAATGAGCAGTTCTTC

J gene: TRBJ2-3
V gene: TRBV7-2
clone size: -
D gene: TRBD2
CDR3 protein: CASSPRSGGSTDTQYF
CDR3 DNA: TGTGCCAGCAGCCCGCGAAGCGGGGGAAGCACAGATACGCAGTATTTT

J gene: TRBJ1-1
V gene: TRBV18
clone size: -
D gene: -
CDR3 protein: CASSSGGLAEAFF
CDR3 DNA: TGTGCCAGCTCTTCGGGGGGGCTTGCCGAAGCTTTCTTT

J gene: TRBJ2-5
V gene: TRBV15
clone size: -
D gene: -
CDR3 protein: CATSEPRLVVETQYF
CDR3 DNA: TGTGCCACCAGCGAGCCGAGACTAGTCGTAGAGACCCAGTACTTC

J gene: TRBJ2-1
V gene: TRBV11-2
clone size: -
D gene: -
CDR3 protein: CASSLVGDTYNEQFF
CDR3 DNA: TGTGCCAGCAGCTTAGTTGGGGACACCTACAATGAGCAGTTCTTC

J gene: TRBJ1-3
V gene: TRBV7-9
clone size: -
D gene: -
CDR3 protein: CASSPQAGLSGNTIYF
CDR3 DNA: TGTGCCAGCAGCCCCCAGGCGGGGCTCTCTGGAAACACCATATATTTT

J gene: TRBJ2-7
V gene: TRBV7-9
clone size: -
D gene: TRBD2
CDR3 protein: CASSLGLAANYEQYF
CDR3 DNA: TGTGCCAGCAGCTTAGGCCTAGCGGCGAACTACGAGCAGTACTTC

J gene: TRBJ1-1
V gene: TRBV29-1
clone size: -
D gene: TRBD1
CDR3 protein: CSVAETGTSEAFF
CDR3 DNA: TGCAGCGTCGCCGAGACAGGGACTTCTGAAGCTTTCTTT

J gene: TRBJ1-2
V gene: TRBV30
clone size: few
D gene: TRBD1
CDR3 protein: CAWRTGGIYGYTF
CDR3 DNA: TGTGCCTGGCGGACAGGGGGCATCTATGGCTACACCTTC

J gene: TRBJ2-5
V gene: TRBV10-2
clone size: -
D gene: TRBD2
CDR3 protein: CASSESPAGETQYF
CDR3 DNA: TGCGCCAGCAGTGAGTCGCCAGCGGGGGAGACCCAGTACTTC

J gene: TRBJ1-1
V gene: TRBV30
clone size: -
D gene: -
CDR3 protein: CACTTYTEAFF
CDR3 DNA: TGTGCCTGTACCACTTACACTGAAGCTTTCTTT

J gene: TRBJ1-1
V gene: TRBV18
clone size: -
D gene: TRBD1
CDR3 protein: CASSHPTGPGTEAFF
CDR3 DNA: TGTGCCAGCTCACACCCGACAGGGCCGGGCACTGAAGCTTTCTTT

J gene: TRBJ2-5
V gene: TRBV5-1
clone size: -
D gene: -
CDR3 protein: CASSLVTVQETQYF
CDR3 DNA: TGCGCCAGCAGCTTGGTCACTGTCCAAGAGACCCAGTACTTC

J gene: TRBJ1-5
V gene: TRBV27
clone size: once
D gene: -
CDR3 protein: CASSRQGPSNQPQHF
CDR3 DNA: TGTGCCAGCAGCAGGCAGGGGCCTAGCAATCAGCCCCAGCATTTT

J gene: TRBJ1-2
V gene: TRBV28
clone size: -
D gene: TRBD1
CDR3 protein: CASSGTLVTGGRGYGYTF
CDR3 DNA: TGTGCCAGCAGCGGAACCCTAGTAACAGGGGGCAGGGGCTATGGCTACACCTTC

J gene: TRBJ2-7
V gene: TRBV2
clone size: -
D gene: TRBD1
CDR3 protein: CASTQQGSSYEQYF
CDR3 DNA: TGTGCCAGCACCCAACAGGGGAGCTCCTACGAGCAGTACTTC

J gene: TRBJ1-2
V gene: TRBV4-2
clone size: -
D gene: TRBD1
CDR3 protein: CASSHPVGLRDRGNGGYGYTF
CDR3 DNA: TGTGCCAGCAGCCACCCCGTTGGGCTCCGGGACAGGGGAAACGGGGGCTATGGCTACACCTTC

J gene: TRBJ1-5
V gene: TRBV4-1
clone size: -
D gene: -
CDR3 protein: CASSQVIGGAQPQHF
CDR3 DNA: TGCGCCAGCAGCCAAGTGATTGGGGGGGCGCAGCCCCAGCATTTT

J gene: TRBJ2-2
V gene: TRBV6-1
clone size: -
D gene: TRBD2
CDR3 protein: CASNGLAGTGELFF
CDR3 DNA: TGTGCCAGCAATGGACTAGCGGGGACCGGGGAGCTGTTTTTT

J gene: TRBJ2-7
V gene: TRBV15
clone size: -
D gene: -
CDR3 protein: CATSRDWAAGEQYF
CDR3 DNA: TGTGCCACCAGCAGAGATTGGGCCGCAGGCGAGCAGTACTTC

J gene: TRBJ1-1
V gene: TRBV18
clone size: once
D gene: -
CDR3 protein: CASSPRGPGTEAFF
CDR3 DNA: TGTGCCAGCTCACCACGCGGGCCTGGCACTGAAGCTTTCTTT

J gene: TRBJ1-4
V gene: TRBV27
clone size: once
D gene: -
CDR3 protein: CASSLEQRTPTPTNEKLFF
CDR3 DNA: TGTGCCAGCAGTTTGGAACAGAGAACCCCCACCCCAACTAATGAAAAACTGTTTTTT

J gene: TRBJ2-1
V gene: TRBV7-9
clone size: once
D gene: -
CDR3 protein: CASSHAGPTYNEQFF
CDR3 DNA: TGTGCCAGCAGCCACGCGGGACCCACGTACAATGAGCAGTTCTTC

J gene: TRBJ1-3
V gene: TRBV6-5
clone size: few
D gene: -
CDR3 protein: CASSYGGSGNTIYF
CDR3 DNA: TGTGCCAGCAGTTACGGAGGATCCGGAAACACCATATATTTT

J gene: TRBJ2-3
V gene: TRBV5-1
clone size: once
D gene: -
CDR3 protein: CASSREGLRPTDTQYF
CDR3 DNA: TGCGCCAGCAGCCGTGAGGGACTCCGGCCCACAGATACGCAGTATTTT

J gene: TRBJ2-7
V gene: TRBV7-6
clone size: once
D gene: -
CDR3 protein: CASSFAGVGGEQYF
CDR3 DNA: TGTGCCAGCAGCTTCGCAGGGGTAGGGGGTGAGCAGTACTTC

J gene: TRBJ2-1
V gene: TRBV4-2
clone size: -
D gene: TRBD2
CDR3 protein: CASSHFATSGRPDSYNEQFF
CDR3 DNA: TGTGCCAGCAGCCACTTTGCGACTAGCGGGAGACCAGACTCCTACAATGAGCAGTTCTTC

J gene: TRBJ2-4
V gene: TRBV5-8
clone size: -
D gene: TRBD2
CDR3 protein: CASSPLAGGGIQYF
CDR3 DNA: TGTGCCAGCAGCCCTCTAGCGGGAGGGGGCATTCAGTACTTC

J gene: TRBJ2-7
V gene: TRBV27
clone size: -
D gene: -
CDR3 protein: CASSSNLAYEQYF
CDR3 DNA: TGTGCCAGCAGTTCCAACCTAGCTTACGAGCAGTACTTC

J gene: TRBJ2-1
V gene: TRBV7-8
clone size: -
D gene: TRBD2
CDR3 protein: CASSQPRTSGSYNEQFF
CDR3 DNA: TGTGCCAGCAGCCAGCCGCGGACTAGCGGCTCCTACAATGAGCAGTTCTTC

J gene: TRBJ2-1
V gene: TRBV12-5
clone size: -
D gene: -
CDR3 protein: CASGAGRGKNEQFF
CDR3 DNA: TGTGCTAGTGGGGCAGGGCGGGGAAAGAATGAGCAGTTCTTC

J gene: TRBJ1-2
V gene: TRBV6-1
clone size: -
D gene: -
CDR3 protein: CASRRQVGYTF
CDR3 DNA: TGTGCCAGCAGAAGACAGGTCGGCTACACCTTC

J gene: TRBJ2-2
V gene: TRBV7-2
clone size: once
D gene: TRBD1
CDR3 protein: CASSLVPRGTGELFF
CDR3 DNA: TGTGCCAGCAGCTTAGTCCCCAGGGGGACCGGGGAGCTGTTTTTT

J gene: TRBJ1-1
V gene: TRBV6-5
clone size: -
D gene: -
CDR3 protein: CASTPGGGTEAFF
CDR3 DNA: TGTGCCAGCACCCCCGGGGGGGGTACTGAAGCTTTCTTT

J gene: TRBJ2-3
V gene: TRBV7-9
clone size: -
D gene: TRBD2
CDR3 protein: CASSPPRGGRSDTQYF
CDR3 DNA: TGTGCCAGCAGCCCTCCTAGGGGAGGGAGATCAGATACGCAGTATTTT

J gene: TRBJ2-5
V gene: TRBV6-1
clone size: -
D gene: TRBD1
CDR3 protein: CASSDLTGWETQYF
CDR3 DNA: TGTGCCAGCAGTGATTTGACAGGGTGGGAGACCCAGTACTTC

J gene: TRBJ1-1
V gene: TRBV28
clone size: -
D gene: TRBD1
CDR3 protein: CASTSGGTGLNTEAFF
CDR3 DNA: TGTGCCAGCACCTCAGGGGGGACAGGCCTGAACACTGAAGCTTTCTTT

J gene: TRBJ1-1
V gene: TRBV4-3
clone size: -
D gene: -
CDR3 protein: CASSQVGGLGEAFF
CDR3 DNA: TGCGCCAGCAGCCAAGTGGGGGGGCTGGGTGAAGCTTTCTTT

J gene: TRBJ1-4
V gene: TRBV2
clone size: -
D gene: TRBD1
CDR3 protein: CASGTVEREKLFF
CDR3 DNA: TGTGCCAGCGGGACAGTTGAAAGGGAAAAACTGTTTTTT

J gene: TRBJ2-7
V gene: TRBV9
clone size: -
D gene: -
CDR3 protein: CASSVEAGSSYEQYF
CDR3 DNA: TGTGCCAGCAGCGTAGAGGCAGGTAGCTCCTACGAGCAGTACTTC

J gene: TRBJ2-2
V gene: TRBV18
clone size: -
D gene: -
CDR3 protein: CASSTYQGPNTGELFF
CDR3 DNA: TGTGCCAGCTCAACTTATCAGGGCCCGAACACCGGGGAGCTGTTTTTT

J gene: TRBJ2-2
V gene: TRBV4-1
clone size: once
D gene: -
CDR3 protein: CASSQAGGPSNTGELFF
CDR3 DNA: TGCGCCAGCAGCCAAGCGGGGGGCCCATCGAACACCGGGGAGCTGTTTTTT

J gene: TRBJ1-2
V gene: TRBV7-3
clone size: -
D gene: TRBD1
CDR3 protein: CASTFQPGTGGGYTF
CDR3 DNA: TGTGCCAGCACCTTCCAGCCAGGGACAGGGGGTGGCTACACCTTC

J gene: TRBJ2-1
V gene: TRBV11-2
clone size: -
D gene: -
CDR3 protein: CASLTFGGTEQFF
CDR3 DNA: TGTGCCAGCCTAACATTTGGGGGGACCGAGCAGTTCTTC

J gene: TRBJ2-1
V gene: TRBV10-2
clone size: -
D gene: -
CDR3 protein: CASSDGGRILYNEQFF
CDR3 DNA: TGCGCCAGCAGTGATGGCGGCCGGATTCTCTACAATGAGCAGTTCTTC

J gene: TRBJ2-5
V gene: TRBV29-1
clone size: -
D gene: -
CDR3 protein: CSATGQLQETQYF
CDR3 DNA: TGCAGCGCCACTGGGCAGCTCCAAGAGACCCAGTACTTC

J gene: TRBJ2-3
V gene: TRBV4-2
clone size: -
D gene: -
CDR3 protein: CASSREARADTQYF
CDR3 DNA: TGTGCCAGCAGCCGGGAGGCCAGGGCAGATACGCAGTATTTT

J gene: TRBJ2-3
V gene: TRBV27
clone size: -
D gene: -
CDR3 protein: CASSFLGGGGTDTQYF
CDR3 DNA: TGTGCCAGCAGTTTCTTAGGGGGCGGGGGGACAGATACGCAGTATTTT

J gene: TRBJ1-2
V gene: TRBV4-2
clone size: -
D gene: -
CDR3 protein: CASSQEAGGAGYGYTF
CDR3 DNA: TGTGCCAGCAGCCAAGAGGCGGGGGGCGCCGGGTATGGCTACACCTTC

J gene: TRBJ2-1
V gene: TRBV2
clone size: -
D gene: TRBD2
CDR3 protein: CAGSTSGRAGSYNEQFF
CDR3 DNA: TGTGCCGGGTCGACTAGCGGGAGGGCCGGATCCTACAATGAGCAGTTCTTC

J gene: TRBJ1-5
V gene: TRBV18
clone size: -
D gene: TRBD1
CDR3 protein: CASSTDRGGPQHF
CDR3 DNA: TGTGCCAGCTCTACGGACAGGGGTGGGCCCCAGCATTTT

J gene: TRBJ2-1
V gene: TRBV5-1
clone size: -
D gene: TRBD2
CDR3 protein: CASSLGVAGVNEQFF
CDR3 DNA: TGCGCCAGCAGCTTGGGTGTAGCGGGAGTCAATGAGCAGTTCTTC

J gene: TRBJ2-5
V gene: TRBV7-2
clone size: -
D gene: -
CDR3 protein: CASSFTTGPDSGTQYF
CDR3 DNA: TGTGCCAGCAGCTTTACTACAGGACCCGACTCTGGGACCCAGTACTTC

J gene: TRBJ1-1
V gene: TRBV5-1
clone size: -
D gene: -
CDR3 protein: CASSPQTGYMNTEAFF
CDR3 DNA: TGCGCCAGCAGCCCCCAGACAGGATACATGAACACTGAAGCTTTCTTT

J gene: TRBJ1-1
V gene: TRBV30
clone size: -
D gene: -
CDR3 protein: CAWSWGGNTEAFF
CDR3 DNA: TGTGCCTGGAGCTGGGGCGGCAACACTGAAGCTTTCTTT